The T cell receptor beta chain under discussion was sequenced for a study of OX40 agonist ivuxolimab in advanced cancers. This table comes from immunoSEQ multiplex PCR, and its TCRdb copy is limited to in-frame clones, with some not included. In the table there are about 26,000 clones, roughly 86% of which are singletons. Sequencing was performed on CD4+ or CD8+ T cells sorted from blood, taken in a trial of the OX40 agonist ivuxolimab. This TCR was recovered from an adult with an advanced solid tumor such as melanoma, head and neck, liver or kidney cancer.

CDR3 nucleotide sequence: TGTGCCAGCAGAGGACAGGGGACTTTCACAGATACGCAGTATTTT. This translates into CASRGQGTFTDTQYF. The gene calls are TRBV27 and TRBJ2-3; TRBD1 matches 9 bases. The germline gives CDR1 MNHEY, CDR2 SMNVEV (reference sequence). The junction had 6 bases not matched to a gene; V was cut back by 6 bases and J by 2 bases. This CDR3 has 15 amino acids.